A selection of T cell receptor beta chains follows, all from one sample in a study of molecular identifiers for immune sequencing clone quantification. TCRdb called the PCR reads again in MiXCR, with one record for every CDR3 protein. The table has hundreds of thousands of distinct CDR3 sequences, 20% to 25% seen once. Sequencing input: naive CD8+ T cells from blood, with Jurkat cell RNA spiked in. These receptors came from a human donor in good health. Some libraries in this study had Jurkat cell RNA spiked in. Both conserved end residues are part of each CDR3. The D gene is left open where the match is weak. Size is omitted from some rows. Given values are once, few, many or a class for expanded clones.

clone size,J gene,V gene,D gene,CDR3 DNA,CDR3 protein
few,TRBJ2-3,TRBV9,.,TGTGCCAGCAGCGTAGCAGGGTTGAGGATCTCAACCTCTAGCACAGATACGCAGTATTTT,CASSVAGLRISTSSTDTQYF
.,TRBJ2-4,TRBV7-9,TRBD1,TGTGCCAGCAGCCCAGCCGGCCCTCGGACAGGCCCAAACACTCAGTACTTC,CASSPAGPRTGPNTQYF
.,TRBJ2-3,TRBV11-2,TRBD2,TGTGCCAGCAGCTCGGGACTAGCGGGACTAGAAGCGCAGTATTTT,CASSSGLAGLEAQYF
many,TRBJ2-1,TRBV19,.,TGTGCCAGTAGTCCACACCCGTCCGGAGGGCAGTTCTTC,CASSPHPSGGQFF
few,TRBJ2-1,TRBV12-3/TRBV12-4,TRBD1,TGTGCCAGTCGAGGACAGGCCTACAATGAGCAGTTCTTC,CASRGQAYNEQFF
many,TRBJ2-4,TRBV5-5,TRBD1,TGTGCCAGCAGCTTGGCCGAGAGGGGGCTTGGCTATGCCAAAAACATTCAGTACTTC,CASSLAERGLGYAKNIQYF
many,TRBJ2-3,TRBV28,TRBD2,TGTGCCAGCAGTAATCGACTAGCGGCAGATACGCAGTATTTT,CASSNRLAADTQYF
many,TRBJ2-7,TRBV20-1,.,TGCAGTGCTGAACAGGTCCCCGGGGGAGGCCTTGCCTACGAGCAGTACTTC,CSAEQVPGGGLAYEQYF
many,TRBJ2-5,TRBV9,TRBD2,TGTGCCAGCAGTCCCGGACTAGCGGTCCTAGAGACCCAGTACTTC,CASSPGLAVLETQYF
many,TRBJ2-7,TRBV7-6,TRBD1,TGTGCCAGCAGCTTGAGGGGGACAGGCCACTACGAGCAGTACTTC,CASSLRGTGHYEQYF
many,TRBJ1-1,TRBV18,.,TGTGCCAGCTCACAACCTCTTTTGGGGCCTGAAGCTTTCTTT,CASSQPLLGPEAFF
many,TRBJ1-2,TRBV30,.,TGTGCCTGGAGTGTAGGGGCTATCTATGGCTACACCTTC,CAWSVGAIYGYTF
.,TRBJ2-7,TRBV28,.,TGTGCCAGCAGTTTACCCGGGACTGGGTTCTACGAGCAGTACTTC,CASSLPGTGFYEQYF
many,TRBJ1-4,TRBV6-1,TRBD1,TGTGCCAGCAGTGAAGCCCCGGGACAGCCCCATGAAAAACTGTTTTTT,CASSEAPGQPHEKLFF
many,TRBJ1-1,TRBV6-5,TRBD1,TGTGCCAGCAGCCACGGTCCGACAGGGGACACTGAAGCTTTCTTT,CASSHGPTGDTEAFF
few,TRBJ2-1,TRBV18,.,TGTGCCAGCTCCGATGGGGTAGGAGACTACAATGAGCAGTTCTTC,CASSDGVGDYNEQFF
many,TRBJ1-1,TRBV6-1,.,TGTGCCAGCAGTGAAGCGCAGGGTTACACTGAAGCTTTCTTT,CASSEAQGYTEAFF
.,TRBJ2-3,TRBV7-9,.,TGTGCCAGCTTACTAAGGACGGATACGCAGTATTTT,CASLLRTDTQYF
few,TRBJ2-5,TRBV7-9,.,TGTGCCAGCTCTGGGGCGGGACCACAAGAGACCCAGTACTTC,CASSGAGPQETQYF
many,TRBJ2-7,TRBV20-1,.,TGCAGTGCTAGAGCCAGAAGCTCCTACGAGCAGTACTTC,CSARARSSYEQYF
many,TRBJ2-3,TRBV11-2,TRBD2,TGTGCCAGCAGCTCCCTGGCGGGGGGCCCTCTCCCCACAGATACGCAGTATTTT,CASSSLAGGPLPTDTQYF
many,TRBJ2-3,TRBV5-1,TRBD2,TGCGCCAGCAGCACGGGACTAGCGGGAGTGGAGGTGGCGCAGTATTTT,CASSTGLAGVEVAQYF
many,TRBJ2-7,TRBV29-1,.,TGCAGCGTAGGAATCGGGGTCGAGCAGTACTTC,CSVGIGVEQYF
many,TRBJ1-1,TRBV4-1,.,TGCGCCAGCAGCCAAATCGGTGCAGGGCAAGGGGACACTGAAGCTTTCTTT,CASSQIGAGQGDTEAFF
many,TRBJ2-7,TRBV27,TRBD1,TGTGCCAGCAGCCAAGGGGGACAGGGAGTGTACGAGCAGTACTTC,CASSQGGQGVYEQYF
many,TRBJ2-1,TRBV15,TRBD2,TGTGCCACCAGCGGGAGGACTAGGGTCGATGAGCAGTTCTTC,CATSGRTRVDEQFF
.,TRBJ2-1,TRBV11-2,.,TGTGCCAGCAGCTTAGCCCCATGGGATGAGCAGTTCTTC,CASSLAPWDEQFF
.,TRBJ2-2,TRBV19,TRBD1,TGTGCCAGTAGTAGGGGGACAGGGCTCGTCGGGGAGCTGTTTTTT,CASSRGTGLVGELFF
.,TRBJ2-7,TRBV7-9,.,TGTGCCAGCAGCTTAGAGCTAGCGCCAGACTACGAGCAGTACTTC,CASSLELAPDYEQYF
.,TRBJ1-1,TRBV27,.,TGTGCCAGCCGACAGGAGTTCATGAACACTGAAGCTTTCTTT,CASRQEFMNTEAFF
few,TRBJ2-3,TRBV7-9,TRBD2,TGTGCCAGCAGCCATTCTGTAGGACTAGCGGGGACGAACACAGATACGCAGTATTTT,CASSHSVGLAGTNTDTQYF
many,TRBJ2-3,TRBV28,TRBD2,TGTGCCAGCAGTTTTAGCCTAGCGGGACTTAGCACAGATACGCAGTATTTT,CASSFSLAGLSTDTQYF
many,TRBJ2-2,TRBV7-9,TRBD1,TGTGCCAGCAGCTTACAGGGGGCGAACACCGGGGAGCTGTTTTTT,CASSLQGANTGELFF
many,TRBJ2-7,TRBV6-1,.,TGTGCCAGCAGTGACCCAGGATCCTACGAGCAGTACTTC,CASSDPGSYEQYF
few,TRBJ2-7,TRBV5-6,.,TGTGCCAGCGGCTTGGGTGGCGGGTCGGAGAACGAGCAGTACTTC,CASGLGGGSENEQYF
many,TRBJ1-5,TRBV28,TRBD1,TGTGCCAGCATGGGGGACAGTAGCAATCAGCCCCAGCATTTT,CASMGDSSNQPQHF
many,TRBJ2-7,TRBV5-1,TRBD1,TGCGCCAGCAGCACGGGCCTGGACAGGAGCTCCTACGAGCAGTACTTC,CASSTGLDRSSYEQYF
many,TRBJ2-2,TRBV7-9,.,TGTGCCAGCAGCCGCCCGGGACCCGGGGAGCTGTTTTTT,CASSRPGPGELFF
.,TRBJ2-3,TRBV6-2/TRBV6-3,TRBD2,TGTGCCAGCAGTTACGAACTAGCGGGAGGAATCGCAGATACGCAGTATTTT,CASSYELAGGIADTQYF
few,TRBJ1-5,TRBV20-1,.,TGCAGTGCCCTAGATTCAGGACAGATTTATAGCAATCAGCCCCAGCATTTT,CSALDSGQIYSNQPQHF
many,TRBJ2-7,TRBV30,TRBD2,TGTGCCTGGAGCGAGGGAGGGTACGAGCAGTACTTC,CAWSEGGYEQYF
many,TRBJ2-7,TRBV7-6,.,TGTGCCAGCAGCACTAATATCGGCTACGAGCAGTACTTC,CASSTNIGYEQYF
many,TRBJ1-5,TRBV5-6,TRBD1,TGTGCCAGCAGCGACGGACAGGCCCCCAATCAGCCCCAGCATTTT,CASSDGQAPNQPQHF
few,TRBJ1-1,TRBV19,.,TGTGCCAGTAGTGTGACAGGCGGTCCAGTTGAAGCTTTCTTT,CASSVTGGPVEAFF
many,TRBJ1-1,TRBV4-3,.,TGCGCCAGCAGCCAATTTAATTGGGACACTGAAGCTTTCTTT,CASSQFNWDTEAFF
.,TRBJ2-7,TRBV10-3,.,TGTGCCATCAGTCCCCAAGGCCGGAGCTCCTACGAGCAGTACTTC,CAISPQGRSSYEQYF
many,TRBJ2-3,TRBV12-3/TRBV12-4,.,TGTGCCAGCAGTTTACAGGGGCCCCCGGATACGCAGTATTTT,CASSLQGPPDTQYF
many,TRBJ1-1,TRBV7-9,.,TGTGCCAGCAGCTTCATGTCGGGGAACACTGAAGCTTTCTTT,CASSFMSGNTEAFF
.,TRBJ2-6,TRBV4-1,.,TGCGCCAGCAGCCTTGAACCCCGACAGCGCTTGGCTGGGGCCAACGTCCTGACTTTC,CASSLEPRQRLAGANVLTF
.,TRBJ2-3,TRBV6-2/TRBV6-3,.,TGTGCCAGCAGTTACGACGCAGGAACAGACCACACAGATACGCAGTATTTT,CASSYDAGTDHTDTQYF
.,TRBJ2-3,TRBV19,TRBD2,TGTGCCAGTAGTATAGCGGTAGCGGGGGACCCAGATACGCAGTATTTT,CASSIAVAGDPDTQYF
few,TRBJ2-3,TRBV27,TRBD2,TGTGCCAGCAGTTTATACGACCTAGCGGGGGGCTTGGATACGCAGTATTTT,CASSLYDLAGGLDTQYF
.,TRBJ2-2,TRBV6-2/TRBV6-3,TRBD2,TGTGCCAGCCAAACACCGGGACTAGCTTTCACCGGGGAGCTGTTTTTT,CASQTPGLAFTGELFF